The text below deals with one T cell receptor (beta chain). At one end, the junction sequence differs from germline, possibly due to a read error. The CDR3 has 11 amino acids. The germline V gene has CDR1 SEHNR and CDR2 FQNEAQ (reference sequence). The data are from a study of cytomegalovirus exposure and HLA in healthy donors. Across the study: Tens of millions of unique TCRs, all from HLA-typed donors, were included in an early release of the data.

With 60 Vbeta and 13 Jbeta primers, the PCR was carried out. Generated by immunoSEQ multiplex PCR, the TCRdb table keeps only in-frame clones and is missing some. The top ten clones hold 1% of a sample with about 190,000 clones, around 85% of them seen once. The material sequenced was PBMCs. The TCR comes from a boy between 2 and 10 years old in good health and CMV-seronegative. This rearrangement joins TRBV7-9 to TRBJ1-5; no clear D gene. CDR3 nucleotides: TGTTCCAGCAGCCAAGGCGGGCCCCAGCATTTT. Translated: CSSSQGGPQHF.